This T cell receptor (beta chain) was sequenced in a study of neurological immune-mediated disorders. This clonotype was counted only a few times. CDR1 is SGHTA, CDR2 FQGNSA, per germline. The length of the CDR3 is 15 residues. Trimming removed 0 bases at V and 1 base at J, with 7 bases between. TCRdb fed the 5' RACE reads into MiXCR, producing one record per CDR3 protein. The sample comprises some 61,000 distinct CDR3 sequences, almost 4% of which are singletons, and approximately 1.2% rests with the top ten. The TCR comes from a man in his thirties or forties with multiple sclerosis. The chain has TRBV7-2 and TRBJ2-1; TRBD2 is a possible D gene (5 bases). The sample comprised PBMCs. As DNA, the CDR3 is TGTGCCAGCAGCTTAGCGCGCGGGTCCTACAATGAGCAGTTCTTC. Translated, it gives CASSLARGSYNEQFF.